A selection of T cell receptor beta chains follows, all from one sample in a study of blood T cell repertoires in COVID-19. Sequencing used immunoSEQ multiplex PCR; TCRdb keeps in-frame clones, though not all of them. The sample carries 85,000 to 90,000 clones, roughly 82% recorded once. What was sequenced was peripheral blood. The receptors originated from a human donor in a cohort sampled during active COVID-19. Both conserved end residues are part of each CDR3. A D gene is named only where the DNA matches it firmly. Clone size, where shown, is once, few, many, or a class for clones that have expanded.

J gene | D gene | CDR3 length | clone size | V gene | CDR3 protein | CDR3 DNA
TRBJ2-2 | - | 15 | - | TRBV9 | CASSVDPRTTGELFF | TGTGCCAGCAGCGTAGACCCACGGACAACCGGGGAGCTGTTTTTT
TRBJ1-6 | TRBD1 | 14 | - | TRBV4-3 | CASSQWDSNSPLHF | TGCGCCAGCAGCCAATGGGACAGTAATTCACCCCTCCACTTT
TRBJ2-7 | - | 12 | - | TRBV6-2/TRBV6-3 | CASSYSPHEQYF | TGTGCCAGCAGTTACTCTCCTCACGAGCAGTACTTC
TRBJ1-5 | - | 14 | - | TRBV10-3 | CAISAGTYNQPQHF | TGTGCCATCAGCGCAGGGACATACAATCAGCCCCAGCATTTT
TRBJ2-7 | - | 14 | - | TRBV6-5 | CASSWRDGTYEQYF | TGTGCCAGCAGTTGGAGGGACGGAACCTACGAGCAGTACTTC
TRBJ2-1 | TRBD2 | 16 | - | TRBV7-9 | CASSFLAGSFYNEQFF | TGTGCCAGCAGCTTTTTAGCGGGATCTTTCTACAATGAGCAGTTCTTC
TRBJ2-7 | - | 13 | - | TRBV19 | CASSTGPPYEQYF | TGTGCCAGTTCTACAGGGCCACCCTACGAGCAGTACTTC
TRBJ1-2 | TRBD1 | 16 | - | TRBV7-2 | CASSLAGTGESYGYTF | TGTGCCAGCAGCTTGGCCGGGACAGGGGAAAGTTATGGCTACACCTTC
TRBJ1-5 | - | 15 | - | TRBV15 | CATRKTGGGNQPQHF | TGTGCCACCAGAAAGACAGGAGGAGGCAATCAGCCCCAGCATTTT
TRBJ2-5 | - | 16 | - | TRBV7-2 | CASSFVGVSGGETQYF | TGTGCCAGCAGCTTCGTCGGTGTATCAGGAGGAGAGACCCAGTACTTC
TRBJ1-1 | - | 15 | few | TRBV5-4 | CASSLDRQWNTEAFF | TGTGCCAGCAGCTTGGACCGACAGTGGAACACTGAAGCTTTCTTT
TRBJ2-7 | - | 16 | - | TRBV6-2/TRBV6-3 | CASSYLSTSPGGEQYF | TGTGCCAGCAGTTACTTATCGACCTCCCCTGGAGGCGAGCAGTACTTC
TRBJ1-6 | - | 14 | - | TRBV10-2 | CASSERQGGSPLHF | TGCGCCAGCAGTGAGCGGCAGGGCGGTTCACCCCTCCACTTT
TRBJ2-7 | TRBD2 | 16 | - | TRBV2 | CASSDPTSGETYEQYF | TGTGCCAGCAGCGATCCGACTAGCGGGGAAACCTACGAGCAGTACTTC
TRBJ1-1 | TRBD1 | 13 | - | TRBV12-3/TRBV12-4 | CASSYNRGREAFF | TGTGCCAGCAGTTATAACAGGGGGCGGGAAGCTTTCTTT
TRBJ1-3 | TRBD1 | 14 | - | TRBV19 | CASSHGQAGNTIYF | TGTGCCAGTAGCCATGGACAGGCTGGAAACACCATATATTTT
TRBJ2-4 | - | 17 | once | TRBV2 | CASPEGTENLAKNIQYF | TGTGCCAGCCCGGAGGGGACTGAAAATCTAGCCAAAAACATTCAGTACTTC
TRBJ2-7 | TRBD2 | 15 | once | TRBV19 | CASSITSGRAYEQYF | TGTGCCAGTAGTATAACTAGCGGGAGGGCCTACGAGCAGTACTTC
TRBJ2-3 | - | 18 | - | TRBV4-3 | CASSLTYVGQLNTDTQYF | TGCGCCAGCAGCCTCACCTATGTAGGACAGCTCAACACAGATACGCAGTATTTT
TRBJ1-1 | - | 12 | - | TRBV12-3/TRBV12-4 | CASSRGNTEAFF | TGTGCCAGCAGTCGGGGGAACACTGAAGCTTTCTTT
TRBJ2-3 | - | 15 | - | TRBV9 | CASSPPPTSTDTQYF | TGTGCCAGCAGCCCTCCCCCGACTAGTACAGATACGCAGTATTTT
TRBJ2-2 | TRBD2 | 15 | - | TRBV7-2 | CASSLIAGGHGELFF | TGTGCCAGCAGCTTGATAGCGGGAGGGCACGGGGAGCTGTTTTTT
TRBJ2-1 | - | 12 | - | TRBV19 | CASSTYGDGQFF | TGTGCCAGTAGTACCTACGGAGATGGGCAGTTCTTC
TRBJ1-1 | TRBD1 | 12 | - | TRBV29-1 | CSVPGQGPEAFF | TGCAGCGTCCCGGGACAGGGCCCTGAAGCTTTCTTT
TRBJ2-1 | TRBD2 | 16 | once | TRBV11-1 | CASSYGTSGSYNEQFF | TGTGCCAGCAGCTACGGGACTAGCGGCTCCTACAATGAGCAGTTCTTC
TRBJ2-1 | TRBD2 | 16 | - | TRBV5-8 | CASSAGTSGILVEQFF | TGTGCCAGCAGTGCGGGGACTAGCGGGATTTTAGTTGAGCAGTTCTTC
TRBJ1-2 | - | 18 | - | TRBV9 | CASSVRSGGIGLYYGYTF | TGTGCCAGCAGCGTAAGGTCGGGGGGTATCGGGCTCTACTATGGCTACACCTTC
TRBJ1-4 | - | 14 | - | TRBV9 | CASSLGGLNEKLFF | TGTGCCAGCAGCTTGGGGGGGCTTAATGAAAAACTGTTTTTT
TRBJ2-1 | TRBD1 | 15 | - | TRBV19 | CAISRGREIYNEQFF | TGTGCCATTTCCAGGGGGCGCGAAATCTACAATGAGCAGTTCTTC
TRBJ2-5 | TRBD2 | 17 | - | TRBV18 | CASSPSTGTSGRETQYF | TGTGCCAGCTCACCTTCCACCGGGACTAGCGGGAGAGAGACCCAGTACTTC
TRBJ2-6 | - | 14 | - | TRBV5-1 | CASSTPAGANVLTF | TGCGCCAGCAGCACACCAGCTGGGGCCAACGTCCTGACTTTC
TRBJ1-5 | - | 12 | - | TRBV19 | CAIGRGNQPQHF | TGTGCCATAGGACGGGGGAATCAGCCCCAGCATTTT
TRBJ2-2 | TRBD1 | 14 | - | TRBV14 | CASSPIQGAGELFF | TGTGCCAGCAGCCCTATACAGGGGGCCGGGGAGCTGTTTTTT
TRBJ2-5 | TRBD1 | 15 | once | TRBV7-6 | CASSVLTGTQETQYF | TGTGCCAGCAGCGTCCTGACAGGGACCCAAGAGACCCAGTACTTC
TRBJ1-3 | - | 13 | few | TRBV29-1 | CSVDSGAGNTIYF | TGCAGCGTTGATTCAGGGGCCGGAAACACCATATATTTT
TRBJ1-5 | - | 15 | - | TRBV7-2 | CASSLVSGENQPQHF | TGTGCCAGCAGCTTGGTGTCAGGGGAGAATCAGCCCCAGCATTTT
TRBJ2-7 | TRBD2 | 16 | - | TRBV7-8 | CASSLDSEREVNEQYF | TGTGCCAGCAGCTTAGATAGTGAGCGGGAGGTGAACGAGCAGTACTTC
TRBJ2-5 | - | 13 | - | TRBV4-3 | CASSQDFVETQYF | TGCGCCAGCAGCCAAGATTTCGTGGAGACCCAGTACTTC
TRBJ2-3 | - | 14 | - | TRBV29-1 | CSVGEDTGTDTQYF | TGCAGCGTTGGAGAAGACACAGGCACAGATACGCAGTATTTT
TRBJ2-7 | TRBD2 | 18 | - | TRBV6-1 | CASSASGTSGTGGGEQYF | TGTGCCAGCAGTGCCTCCGGGACTAGCGGGACCGGGGGAGGGGAGCAGTACTTC
TRBJ1-2 | - | 13 | - | TRBV6-1 | CASSELSSSGYTF | TGTGCCAGCAGTGAATTAAGCTCTTCTGGCTACACCTTC
TRBJ2-2 | - | 15 | few | TRBV4-3 | CASSPQGSGTGELFF | TGCGCCAGCAGCCCTCAGGGTTCGGGCACCGGGGAGCTGTTTTTT
TRBJ2-7 | TRBD1 | 14 | - | TRBV6-6 | CASRDRGISYEQYF | TGTGCCAGCAGAGACAGGGGGATCTCCTACGAGCAGTACTTC
TRBJ1-2 | TRBD1 | 15 | - | TRBV7-2 | CASSPSGTGTYGYTF | TGTGCCAGCAGCCCAAGTGGGACAGGAACCTATGGCTACACCTTC
TRBJ1-3 | - | 15 | - | TRBV7-9 | CASSLAQAYGNTIYF | TGTGCCAGCAGCTTAGCGCAGGCTTACGGAAACACCATATATTTT
TRBJ2-5 | - | 11 | - | TRBV28 | CASRQEETQYF | TGTGCCAGCAGACAAGAAGAGACCCAGTACTTC
TRBJ1-6 | - | 13 | - | TRBV11-3 | CASSLEANSPLHF | TGTGCCAGCAGCCTGGAGGCTAATTCACCCCTCCACTTT